The present T cell receptor (beta chain) was sequenced within a study of cytomegalovirus exposure and HLA in healthy donors. Findings of the study overall: As a later analysis showed, a missense DCLRE1C variant was linked to trimming of TCR beta V- and J-genes.

V was trimmed by 1 base and J by 6 bases, leaving 10 bases between them. Germline CDR1 and CDR2: KGHSH and LQKENI. The CDR3 contains 13 residues. For this clone: Its specificity is unknown.

PCR amplification relied on 60 Vbeta primers (plus 13 Jbeta primers). Sequencing was performed with immunoSEQ multiplex PCR; in TCRdb, only in-frame clones are kept and a portion is missing. The profile shows about 150,000 clones, roughly 79% of them singletons. The TCR was taken from a man between 18 and 29 years old in good health and CMV-seronegative. The specimen was PBMCs. The chain links TRBV18 to TRBJ2-7, with D possibly being TRBD1 (5 bases). The CDR3 nucleotides read TGTGCCAGCTCACCACTAGGTAGGGGCGAGCAGTACTTC. This translates into CASSPLGRGEQYF. Variable domain in full (rest from reference TRBV18 and TRBJ2-7): NAGVMQNPRHLVRRRGQEARLRCSPMKGHSHVYWYRQLPEEGLKFMVYLQKENIIDESGMPKERFSAEFPKEGPSILRIQQVVRGDSAAYFCASSPLGRGEQYFGPGTRLTVT.